This TCR beta chain appears in the sequencing data of a study of blood T cell repertoires in COVID-19. Looking at the study overall: Acute and convalescent COVID-19 samples came from the United States, Italy and Spain. T cells, B-cell-depleted T cells, or PBMCs provided the cDNA or gDNA that served as material.

Cohort allocation depended upon clinical history that participants reported. Two negative PCRs, clearance, or symptom resolution had been documented for recovered Cohort 3 donors. Repertoires were generated with immunoSEQ multiplex PCR, while TCRdb's copy carries only in-frame clones and drops some. The sample has about 370,000 clones; approximately 90% are singletons. V lost 0 bases to trimming and J lost 0 bases, with 19 bases between them. In germline, CDR1 is LGHNA, CDR2 YSLEER. The length of the CDR3 is 19 residues. Only one count was recorded for this clone. This sequence joins TRBV4-3 and TRBJ2-3; D possibly corresponds to TRBD1 (5 bases). This TCR was sampled from a man aged 18-30 years who had recovered from COVID-19. Material for sequencing was PBMCs or T cells enriched from blood (not recorded which). For the CDR3, the DNA is TGCGCCAGCAGCCAAGATTATGCCAGGGCCAGAGCTAGCACAGATACGCAGTATTTT. Translating gives CASSQDYARARASTDTQYF.